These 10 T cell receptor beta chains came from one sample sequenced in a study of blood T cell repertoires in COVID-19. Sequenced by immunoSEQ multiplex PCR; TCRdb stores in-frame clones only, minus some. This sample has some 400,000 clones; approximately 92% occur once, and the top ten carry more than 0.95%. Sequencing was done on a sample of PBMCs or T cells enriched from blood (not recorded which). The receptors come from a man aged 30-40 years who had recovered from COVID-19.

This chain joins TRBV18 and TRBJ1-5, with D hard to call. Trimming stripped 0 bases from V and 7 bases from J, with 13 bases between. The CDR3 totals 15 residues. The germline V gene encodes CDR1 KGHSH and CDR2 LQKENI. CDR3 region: CASSPPSGSDQPQHF. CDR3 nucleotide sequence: TGTGCCAGCTCACCACCGAGCGGGTCGGACCAGCCCCAGCATTTT.

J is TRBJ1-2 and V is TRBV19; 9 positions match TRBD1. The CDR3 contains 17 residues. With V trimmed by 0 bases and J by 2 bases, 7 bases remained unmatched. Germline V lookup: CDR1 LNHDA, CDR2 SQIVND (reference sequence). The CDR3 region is CASSIDATGTGNYGYTF. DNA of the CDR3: TGTGCCAGTAGTATAGACGCAACCGGGACAGGGAACTATGGCTACACCTTC.

The CDR3 nucleotides are TGCAGCGTAGAAACAGTTAGCACAGATACGCAGTATTTT. This encodes CSVETVSTDTQYF. The V and J genes are TRBV29-1 and TRBJ2-3; D call uncertain. This CDR3 is built from 13 residues. The germline gives CDR1 SQVTM, CDR2 ANQGSEA. V was pared by 6 bases and J by 0 bases, with 10 bases between.

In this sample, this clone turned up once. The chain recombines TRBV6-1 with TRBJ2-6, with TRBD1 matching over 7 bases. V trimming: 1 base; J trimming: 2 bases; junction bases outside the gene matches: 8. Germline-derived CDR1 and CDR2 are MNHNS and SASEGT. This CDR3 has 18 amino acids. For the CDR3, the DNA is TGTGCCAGCAGTGAAGGACAGGGAATAGTAGCTGGGGCCAACGTCCTGACTTTC. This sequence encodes CASSEGQGIVAGANVLTF.

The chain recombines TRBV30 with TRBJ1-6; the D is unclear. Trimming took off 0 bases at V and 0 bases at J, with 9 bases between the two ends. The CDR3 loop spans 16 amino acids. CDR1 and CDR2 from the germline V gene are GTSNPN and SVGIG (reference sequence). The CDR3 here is CAWSVPWSSYNSPLHF. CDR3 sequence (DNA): TGTGCCTGGAGTGTACCGTGGAGCTCCTATAATTCACCCCTCCACTTT.

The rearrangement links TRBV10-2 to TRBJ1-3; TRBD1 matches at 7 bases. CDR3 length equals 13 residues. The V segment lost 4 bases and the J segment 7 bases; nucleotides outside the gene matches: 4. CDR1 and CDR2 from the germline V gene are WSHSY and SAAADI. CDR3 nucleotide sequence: TGCGCCAGCAGTGGGGCAGGGGGGAACACCATATATTTT. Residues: CASSGAGGNTIYF.

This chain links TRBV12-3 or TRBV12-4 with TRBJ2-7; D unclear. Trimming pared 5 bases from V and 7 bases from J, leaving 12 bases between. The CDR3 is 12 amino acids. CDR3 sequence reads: CASSRTRVEQYF. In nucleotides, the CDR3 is TGTGCCAGCAGTCGTACTCGGGTGGAGCAGTACTTC.

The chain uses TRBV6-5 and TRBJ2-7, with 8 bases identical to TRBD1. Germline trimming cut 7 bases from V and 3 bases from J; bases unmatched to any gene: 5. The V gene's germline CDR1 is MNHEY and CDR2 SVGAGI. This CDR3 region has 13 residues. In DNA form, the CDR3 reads TGTGCCAGCACGCGGGACAGGTTCTACGAGCAGTACTTC. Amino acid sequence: CASTRDRFYEQYF.

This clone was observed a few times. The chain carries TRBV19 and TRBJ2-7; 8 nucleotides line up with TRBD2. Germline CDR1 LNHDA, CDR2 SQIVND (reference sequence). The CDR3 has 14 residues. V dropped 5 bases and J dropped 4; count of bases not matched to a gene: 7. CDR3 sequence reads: CASSLGSGGYEQYF. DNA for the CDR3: TGTGCCAGTAGTCTAGGGAGCGGGGGTTACGAGCAGTACTTC.

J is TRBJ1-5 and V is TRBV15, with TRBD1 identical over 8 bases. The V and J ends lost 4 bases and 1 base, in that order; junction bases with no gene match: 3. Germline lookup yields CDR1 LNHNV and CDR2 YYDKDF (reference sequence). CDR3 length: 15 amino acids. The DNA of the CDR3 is TGTGCCACCAGCACCTGGACAGGGAGCAATCAGCCCCAGCATTTT. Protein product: CATSTWTGSNQPQHF.